This T cell receptor beta chain was recorded in a study of neoadjuvant anti-PD-1 for oral cavity cancer. As for the study in general: Nivolumab at 3 mg/kg was mostly given biweekly, three to four doses, pre-surgery.

Time point indicated: after neoadjuvant nivolumab, at surgical resection. The patients had HPV-negative, locally advanced oral cavity squamous cell carcinoma. Method: immunoSEQ multiplex PCR; TCRdb's copy keeps in-frame clones and lacks some. Altogether roughly 14,000 clones are present, around 71% being singletons, with the ten largest covering roughly 3%. Losses at the gene ends were 0 bases for V and 2 bases for J; bases not matched to a gene: 8. The CDR3 sequence is 17 residues long. From germline, CDR1 is SGDLS and CDR2 YYNGEE. The source of this sequence is a person aged 35 to 85 with oral cavity squamous cell carcinoma. Sequences were derived from PBMCs, sampled after nivolumab (anti-PD-1) treatment. This chain joins TRBV9 and TRBJ2-5; TRBD2 agrees at 9 bases. In DNA form, the CDR3 reads TGTGCCAGCAGCGTAGCCTTTGGGCGGGAGGGACAAGAGACCCAGTACTTC. This translates into CASSVAFGREGQETQYF.